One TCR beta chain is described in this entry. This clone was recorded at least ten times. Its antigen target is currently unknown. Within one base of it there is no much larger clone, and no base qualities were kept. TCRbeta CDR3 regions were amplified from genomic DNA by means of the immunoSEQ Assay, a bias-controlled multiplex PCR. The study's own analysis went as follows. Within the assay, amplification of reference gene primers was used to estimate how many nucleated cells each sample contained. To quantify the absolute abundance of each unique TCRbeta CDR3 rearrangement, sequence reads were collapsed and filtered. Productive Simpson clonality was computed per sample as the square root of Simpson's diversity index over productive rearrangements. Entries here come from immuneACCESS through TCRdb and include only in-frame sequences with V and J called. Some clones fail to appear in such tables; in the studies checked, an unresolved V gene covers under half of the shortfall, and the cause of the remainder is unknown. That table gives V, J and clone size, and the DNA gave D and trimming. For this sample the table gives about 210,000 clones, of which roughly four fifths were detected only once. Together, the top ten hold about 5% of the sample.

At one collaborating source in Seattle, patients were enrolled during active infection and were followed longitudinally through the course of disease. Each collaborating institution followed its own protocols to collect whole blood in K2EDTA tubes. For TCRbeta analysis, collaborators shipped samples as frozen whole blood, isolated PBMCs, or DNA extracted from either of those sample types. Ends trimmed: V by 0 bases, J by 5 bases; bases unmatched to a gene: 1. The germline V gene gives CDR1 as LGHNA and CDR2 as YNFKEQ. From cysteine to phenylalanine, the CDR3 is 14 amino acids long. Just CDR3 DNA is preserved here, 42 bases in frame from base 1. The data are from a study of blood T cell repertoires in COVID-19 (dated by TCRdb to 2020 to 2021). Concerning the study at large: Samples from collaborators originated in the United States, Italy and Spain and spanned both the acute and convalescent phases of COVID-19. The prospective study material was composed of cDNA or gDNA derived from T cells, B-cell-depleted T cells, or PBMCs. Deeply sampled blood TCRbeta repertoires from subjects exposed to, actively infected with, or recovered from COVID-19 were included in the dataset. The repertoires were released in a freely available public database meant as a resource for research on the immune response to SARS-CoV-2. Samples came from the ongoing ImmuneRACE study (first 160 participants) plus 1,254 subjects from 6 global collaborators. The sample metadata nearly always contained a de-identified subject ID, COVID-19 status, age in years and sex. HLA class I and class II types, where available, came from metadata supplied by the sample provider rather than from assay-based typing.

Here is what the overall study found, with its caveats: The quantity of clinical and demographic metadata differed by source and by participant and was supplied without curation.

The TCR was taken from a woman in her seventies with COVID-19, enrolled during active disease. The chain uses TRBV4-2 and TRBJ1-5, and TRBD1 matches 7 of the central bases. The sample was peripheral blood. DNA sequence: TGTGCCAGCAGCCAAGAAACAGGGGATCAGCCCCAGCATTTT. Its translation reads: CASSQETGDQPQHF.